The clone carrying this T cell receptor (beta chain) was recorded only once. Its antigen remains unidentified. This CDR3 is also generated by other DNA sequences in the sample. The PCR made use of 60 Vbeta and 13 Jbeta primers. Method: immunoSEQ multiplex PCR; TCRdb's copy keeps in-frame clones and lacks some. The repertoire includes fewer than 80,000 clones, about 70% of them detected once, and over 2.5% sits in the top ten. This record comes from a study of cytomegalovirus exposure and HLA in healthy donors. Study-level background: Ancestry clustering placed 81% of 300 to 400 genotyped donors in the Caucasian-associated cluster. Notes on the study in general: Most CMV-associated TCR beta chains appeared HLA-restricted in a later analysis. The authors later found HLA-associated TCR beta chains more clonally expanded than equally common others.

J lost 7 bases, V lost 0 bases, and 5 bases had no gene match. Germline V gene sequence: CDR1 SGDLS, CDR2 YYNGEE. This CDR3 spans 15 amino acids. The chain uses TRBV9 and TRBJ2-1, with 9 positions matching TRBD2. The sequence derives from a man aged 18 to 29 in good health and CMV-seronegative. The sequenced sample consisted of PBMCs. CDR3 in DNA: TGTGCCAGCAGCGTAGGCGGGGGGGCAGGAAATGAGCAGTTCTTC. Translated, it gives CASSVGGGAGNEQFF.